The 32 T cell receptor beta chains given below trace back to one sample, sequenced in a study of blood T cell repertoires in COVID-19. Profiled with immunoSEQ multiplex PCR; TCRdb holds only in-frame clones, not every one. The repertoire holds roughly 190,000 clones, around four fifths seen once, with approximately 6.1% in the top ten. What was sequenced was peripheral blood. The receptors originated from a middle-aged woman with acute or convalescent COVID-19.

This chain connects TRBV4-2 to TRBJ2-5; 7 bases match TRBD2. Germline lookup yields CDR1 LGHNA and CDR2 YNFKEQ. The CDR3 loop spans 17 amino acids. Unmatched junction bases numbered 11, after V lost 1 base and J lost 3 bases. This chain's CDR3 is CASSQAGHGAGKETQYF. CDR3 in DNA: TGTGCCAGCAGCCAAGCGGGTCATGGAGCGGGAAAAGAGACCCAGTACTTC.

The chain carries TRBV19 and TRBJ1-6; no clear D. V was pared by 5 bases and J by 6 bases, with 20 bases between. This CDR3 has 17 residues. The germline V gene encodes CDR1 LNHDA and CDR2 SQIVND (reference sequence). The CDR3 DNA is TGTGCCAGTAGTCCGGAGATAGGGAGGTTAGGTAATTCACCCCTCCACTTT. As protein: CASSPEIGRLGNSPLHF.

The chain couples TRBV6-5 to TRBJ1-5; weak D call: TRBD1 (6 bases). This CDR3 spans 15 amino acids. Germline V gene sequence: CDR1 MNHEY, CDR2 SVGAGI. Trimming removed 5 bases at V and 0 bases at J, with 11 bases between. The CDR3 spells CASSPRTASNQPQHF. For the CDR3, the DNA is TGTGCCAGCAGTCCACGGACAGCTAGCAATCAGCCCCAGCATTTT.

The rearrangement uses TRBV6-2 or TRBV6-3 and TRBJ1-5; 9 positions agree with TRBD1. Germline trimming cut 4 bases from V and 7 bases from J; bases unmatched to any gene: 5. CDR3 size: 14 residues. CDR1 MNHEY and CDR2 SVGEGT come from the germline V gene. The CDR3 here is CASSWTGVGQPQHF. The CDR3 DNA follows: TGTGCCAGCAGTTGGACAGGGGTGGGACAGCCCCAGCATTTT.

This chain uses TRBV6-5 with TRBJ2-7; tentatively, D is TRBD2 (6 bases). The CDR3 loop spans 14 amino acids. Germline CDR1 MNHEY, CDR2 SVGAGI. V was cut by 8 bases and J by 5 bases, with 19 bases left in between. CDR3 region: CASREYSARDEQYF. Here the CDR3 DNA reads TGTGCCAGCCGGGAGTACAGCGCCCGGGACGAGCAGTACTTC.

V and J are TRBV4-1 and TRBJ1-1; TRBD1 matches 7 bases. The V gene end was trimmed by 0 bases and the J gene end by 3 bases; junction bases not matched to a gene: 1. This CDR3 contains 14 residues. Per germline, CDR1 MGHRA and CDR2 YSYEKL. The CDR3 coding sequence is TGCGCCAGCAGCCAAGAACAGGGGTACACTGAAGCTTTCTTT. Protein sequence: CASSQEQGYTEAFF.

This sequence joins TRBV10-1 and TRBJ2-7, with a weak D call TRBD2 (6 bases). Per germline, CDR1 WNHNN and CDR2 SYGVQD (reference sequence). V lost 3 bases and J lost 3, with 18 bases in between. The CDR3 extends over 16 amino acids. Here the CDR3 reads CASSERRAPPRYEQYF. CDR3 coding DNA: TGCGCCAGCAGTGAACGGAGGGCCCCACCACGCTACGAGCAGTACTTC.

The rearrangement links TRBV6-5 to TRBJ2-3; weak D call: TRBD1 (5 bases). From germline, CDR1 is MNHEY and CDR2 SVGAGI. Trimming took 5 bases from V and 3 from J, leaving 9 bases between them. CDR3 length: 13 amino acids. This CDR3 reads CASSSRQTDTQYF. CDR3 DNA sequence: TGTGCCAGCAGTAGTCGACAGACAGATACGCAGTATTTT.

This clone has a handful of counts. The chain carries TRBV6-2 or TRBV6-3 and TRBJ2-7, with 8 bases fitting TRBD2. V lost 5 bases, J lost 0 bases, and 9 bases stayed unmatched. The CDR3 sequence is 16 residues long. CDR1 and CDR2 (germline): MNHEY, SVGEGT. The CDR3 is CASSMTGTRRSYEQYF. The CDR3 coding sequence is TGTGCCAGCAGTATGACCGGGACTAGGCGCTCCTACGAGCAGTACTTC.

The chain joins TRBV6-5 to TRBJ1-5; D might be TRBD1 (5 bases). The germline V gene encodes CDR1 MNHEY and CDR2 SVGAGI. V was cut by 8 bases and J by 7 bases, with 18 bases left in between. CDR3 length: 14 amino acids. The CDR3 protein is CASSPGGRGQPQHF. The CDR3 region has the DNA TGTGCCAGCTCCCCGGGGGGGAGGGGACAGCCCCAGCATTTT.

The chain carries TRBV5-1 and TRBJ2-7; TRBD1 aligns across 8 bases. After removal of 5 bases from V and 3 bases from J, the junction contained 10 bases not matched to a gene. In germline, CDR1 is SGHRS, CDR2 YFSETQ. The CDR3 length is 15 residues. The CDR3 is CASRSSTGQGYEQYF. CDR3 in DNA: TGCGCCAGCAGATCATCTACCGGACAGGGCTACGAGCAGTACTTC.

This clone appeared a few times. The V call is TRBV5-1, the J call TRBJ1-6; D is unclear. With 5 bases removed from V and 8 bases from J, the gap between germline ends came to 11 bases. Germline lookup yields CDR1 SGHRS and CDR2 YFSETQ. This CDR3 is built from 13 residues. CDR3 sequence (DNA): TGCGCCAGCAGTCCCGGGCGGGATTCACCCCTCCACTTT. Encoded protein: CASSPGRDSPLHF.

V is TRBV6-5 and J is TRBJ1-3; D uncertain. The V end lost 7 bases, the J end lost 8 bases, and 15 bases lay between the germline ends. Germline-derived CDR1 and CDR2 are MNHEY and SVGAGI. The CDR3 sequence is 13 residues long. The CDR3 coding sequence is TGTGCCAGCACCCCTTCCCCGGCGGACACCATATATTTT. Translating it yields CASTPSPADTIYF.

The J gene is TRBJ2-5, the V gene TRBV24-1, with D perhaps matching TRBD2 (6 bases). This CDR3 has 18 amino acids. Germline lookup yields CDR1 KGHDR and CDR2 SFDVKD. The V gene lost 0 bases and the J gene lost 2 bases, with 18 bases spanning the gap. CDR3 coding DNA: TGTGCCACCAGTGATTTGCCTCGCGCGGGGCAGGCTCAAGAGACCCAGTACTTC. This translates into CATSDLPRAGQAQETQYF.

The rearrangement links TRBV27 to TRBJ1-2, with a weak D call TRBD1 (5 bases). CDR1 and CDR2 from the germline V gene are MNHEY and SMNVEV (reference sequence). The CDR3 is made up of 12 amino acids. V shed 5 bases and J shed 7 bases, with 11 bases lying between them. In DNA, the CDR3 is TGTGCCAGCAGTGCCACGGGGGGTGGCTACACCTTC. Residues: CASSATGGGYTF.

The J gene is TRBJ1-5, the V gene TRBV24-1, with TRBD1 as a possible D gene (5 bases). Trimming shortened V by 0 bases and J by 9 bases, and 17 bases separated the two germline ends. Germline lookup yields CDR1 KGHDR and CDR2 SFDVKD. This CDR3 has 16 residues. The CDR3 here is CATSDLKTDIRRPQHF. CDR3 DNA sequence: TGTGCCACCAGTGATTTGAAGACAGATATTCGGAGGCCCCAGCATTTT.

Worth noting for this clone: Within the sample, other DNA sequences also encode this same CDR3. This rearrangement joins TRBV7-2 to TRBJ1-2; TRBD1 aligns across 7 bases. This CDR3 region has 14 residues. Germline V lookup: CDR1 SGHTA, CDR2 FQGNSA. V dropped 5 bases and J dropped 8; count of bases not matched to a gene: 11. In nucleotides, the CDR3 is TGTGCCAGCAGCCTGGGCCGGGACAGCGGGGGCTACACCTTC. Translating it yields CASSLGRDSGGYTF.

The V and J genes are TRBV28 and TRBJ2-1; D ambiguous. This CDR3 is built from 14 residues. The germline V gene encodes CDR1 MDHEN and CDR2 SYDVKM. With 7 bases removed from V and 5 bases from J, the gap between germline ends came to 15 bases. CDR3 residues: CASIEPSVNNEQFF. For the CDR3, the DNA is TGTGCCAGCATAGAGCCTTCGGTGAACAATGAGCAGTTCTTC.

This clone appeared a single time. Here the CDR3 reads CASSRRTGLNQPQHF. Written as DNA, the CDR3 is TGTGCCAGCAGTCGCCGGACAGGATTGAATCAGCCCCAGCATTTT. The chain employs TRBV6-6 and TRBJ1-5; TRBD1 matches 7 bases. CDR3 length: 15 amino acids. The V gene's germline CDR1 is MNHNY and CDR2 SVGAGI (reference sequence). V lost 5 bases and J lost 4; bases outside the gene matches: 8.

The gene calls are TRBV5-1 and TRBJ2-1; weak D call: TRBD2 (6 bases). Trimming left V 4 bases short and J 3 bases short, with 14 bases between. Per the germline V gene, CDR1 is SGHRS and CDR2 is YFSETQ. The CDR3 has 15 amino acids. CDR3 region: CASSVTRDFYNEQFF. In DNA, the CDR3 is TGCGCCAGCAGCGTTACCAGGGACTTCTACAATGAGCAGTTCTTC.

The chain combines TRBV3-1 (or the pseudogene TRBV3-2) with TRBJ2-1, with TRBD2 as a possible D gene (6 bases). Germline V gives CDR1 LGHDT, CDR2 YNNKEL (reference sequence). This CDR3 has 12 residues. Trimming removed 4 bases at V and 6 bases at J, with 7 bases between. As DNA, the CDR3 is TGTGCCAGCAGCCCGACTAGCAATGAGCAGTTCTTC. Its translation: CASSPTSNEQFF.

The V call is TRBV5-6, the J call TRBJ2-1; D not certain. Germline CDR1 reads SGHDT; CDR2 reads YYEEEE. CDR3 length: 12 residues. Trimming left V 6 bases short and J 10 bases short, with 14 bases between. The CDR3 nucleotides are TGTGCCAGCACCTCGCTCTCTAGGGAGCAGTTCTTC. Its protein product is CASTSLSREQFF. Full variable domain (remainder filled in from reference TRBV5-6 and TRBJ2-1): DAGVTQSPTHLIKTRGQQVTLRCSPKSGHDTVSWYQQALGQGPQFIFQYYEEEERQRGNFPDRFSGHQFPNYSSELNVNALLLGDSALYLCASTSLSREQFFGPGTRLTVL.

This chain joins TRBV18 and TRBJ1-6, with D perhaps matching TRBD1 (6 bases). This CDR3 is built from 17 residues. Germline V gene data show CDR1 as KGHSH and CDR2 as LQKENI. V gave up 2 bases and J gave up 7 bases, with 18 bases separating them. CDR3 residues: CASSPYVTGLTNSPLHF. Here the CDR3 DNA reads TGTGCCAGCTCACCATACGTGACAGGACTTACAAATTCACCCCTCCACTTT.

The chain is built from TRBV3-1 (or the pseudogene TRBV3-2) and TRBJ1-2; D perhaps matches TRBD1 (5 bases). This CDR3 is 14 amino acids long. Per germline, CDR1 LGHDT and CDR2 YNNKEL (reference sequence). Trimming took off 6 bases at V and 3 bases at J, with 14 bases between the two ends. CDR3 DNA: TGTGCCAGCAGTGGGGCAGGGAGGGACTATGGCTACACCTTC. This sequence encodes CASSGAGRDYGYTF.

The V and J genes are TRBV7-2 and TRBJ1-2, with a possible D match to TRBD1 (6 bases). V was shortened by 5 bases and J by 7 bases, with 20 bases between the two germline ends. Germline values: CDR1 SGHTA, CDR2 FQGNSA. The CDR3 is made up of 15 amino acids. CDR3 protein: CASSQRVTGLGGYTF. The CDR3 DNA follows: TGTGCCAGCAGCCAGAGGGTGACAGGTTTAGGTGGCTACACCTTC. Full variable domain (missing parts from reference TRBV7-2 and TRBJ1-2): GAGVSQSPSNKVTEKGKDVELRCDPISGHTALYWYRQSLGQGLEFLIYFQGNSAPDKSGLPSDRFSAERTGGSVSTLTIQRTQQEDSAVYLCASSQRVTGLGGYTFGSGTRLTVV.

The J gene is TRBJ2-7, the V gene TRBV6-5, with 7 positions matching TRBD1. CDR1 and CDR2 from the germline V gene are MNHEY and SVGAGI. CDR3 length: 14 amino acids. Trimming at V came to 6 bases and at J to 3 bases, leaving 8 bases not matched to a gene. The CDR3 region is CASSLTGPLYEQYF. The DNA of the CDR3 is TGTGCCAGCAGCCTGACAGGGCCCCTCTACGAGCAGTACTTC.

J is TRBJ1-1 and V is TRBV6-5; TRBD1 matches at 7 bases. The CDR3 has 13 residues. Germline CDR1 is MNHEY and CDR2 is SVGAGI. V shed 7 bases and J 5 bases; nucleotides not matched to a gene: 7. The CDR3 spells CASTLTGQTEAFF. For the CDR3, the DNA is TGTGCCAGCACCCTGACAGGGCAGACTGAAGCTTTCTTT.

This clone has only one observation. The chain carries TRBV28 and TRBJ2-2; a weak D match, TRBD1 (5 bases). The CDR3 loop spans 14 amino acids. Germline CDR1 reads MDHEN; CDR2 reads SYDVKM. Trimming removed 6 bases at V and 1 base at J, with 9 bases between. The DNA for the CDR3 is TGTGCCAGCAGGCCCACAGGGAACACCGGGGAGCTGTTTTTT. This encodes CASRPTGNTGELFF.

The rearrangement joins TRBV27 to TRBJ1-2; 10 bases line up with TRBD1. V lost 5 bases, J lost 4 bases, and 4 bases stayed unmatched. The germline CDR1 and CDR2 sequences are MNHEY and SMNVEV (reference sequence). The CDR3 is 14 amino acids. CDR3 loop: CASSDRGLLYGYTF. For the CDR3, the DNA is TGTGCCAGCAGTGACAGGGGGCTTCTCTATGGCTACACCTTC.

The chain employs TRBV18 and TRBJ2-1; D perhaps matches TRBD1 (5 bases). Germline V gene data show CDR1 as KGHSH and CDR2 as LQKENI. Between the trimmed V and J ends, which lost 8 bases and 9 bases, there was a span of 23 bases. The CDR3 has 15 amino acids. This CDR3 reads CASRMGWEGHREQFF. The DNA of the CDR3 is TGTGCCAGCCGTATGGGGTGGGAAGGACATCGTGAGCAGTTCTTC.

The chain joins TRBV4-1 to TRBJ1-4; 8 nucleotides line up with TRBD1. V shed 0 bases, J shed 4 bases, and the junction held 7 bases outside the gene matches. This CDR3 contains 17 residues. Germline CDR1 is MGHRA and CDR2 is YSYEKL. The CDR3 reads CASSQESLRGHNEKLFF. DNA of the CDR3: TGCGCCAGCAGCCAAGAATCCCTCAGGGGGCATAATGAAAAACTGTTTTTT.

This clone appeared a few times. This chain connects TRBV5-1 to TRBJ1-5; TRBD1 matches at 9 bases. The CDR3 consists of 16 residues. Germline CDR1 reads SGHRS; CDR2 reads YFSETQ. The V gene end was trimmed by 4 bases and the J gene end by 6 bases; junction bases not matched to a gene: 11. The CDR3 nucleotides are TGCGCCAGCAGCCAAATACCTACAGGGGGCCGTCAGCCCCAGCATTTT. This gives the protein CASSQIPTGGRQPQHF.